This T cell receptor (beta chain) stems from a study of blood T cell repertoires in COVID-19. Study context: Sites across the United States, Italy and Spain contributed samples from acute and convalescent COVID-19.

The junction had 9 bases not matched to a gene; V was cut back by 5 bases and J by 6 bases. The CDR3 is made up of 14 amino acids. In germline, CDR1 is SEHNR, CDR2 FQNEAQ (reference sequence). TCRdb's table, derived via immunoSEQ multiplex PCR, lists solely in-frame clones and lacks some. Among approximately 120,000 clones listed, around 83% were seen once. The gene calls are TRBV7-9 and TRBJ2-5; TRBD1 aligns across 7 bases. The sample consisted of peripheral blood. The receptor comes from a man older than 75 with active or convalescent COVID-19. The CDR3 DNA reads as TGTGCCAGCAGCCCCGGGACAGCTAAAAAGACCCAGTACTTC. Its protein is CASSPGTAKKTQYF.